The sequence of this T cell receptor beta chain was determined in a study of T-cell reconstitution after alpha-beta-depleted transplantation in children. Germline loops: CDR1 LNHDA, CDR2 SQIVND (reference sequence). The CDR3 length is 18 residues. After removal of 5 bases from V and 4 bases from J, the junction contained 14 bases not matched to a gene. Unique molecular identifiers were built into the TCRbeta library. TCRdb re-called the PCR reads with MiXCR, one entry per CDR3 protein. The top ten clones hold around 6.1% of a sample with roughly 500,000 distinct CDR3 sequences, around 12% of them seen once.

The chain is built from TRBV19 and TRBJ1-5; TRBD1 agrees at 10 bases. This TCR was recovered from a human donor who donated a stem cell graft to a child with combined immunodeficiency. Sequencing used PBMCs from the stem cell graft donor, obtained from the stem cell graft. The CDR3 DNA follows: TGTGCCAGTAGTCCCTATCCCCCCGGGACAGGGGCAAATCAGCCCCAGCATTTT. Its protein product is CASSPYPPGTGANQPQHF.